The sequence of this T cell receptor (beta chain) was determined in a study of blood T cell repertoires in COVID-19. Study in general: Sources were T cells, B-cell-depleted T cells, or PBMCs; the material itself was cDNA or gDNA.

The V gene lost 8 bases and the J gene lost 3 bases, with 19 bases spanning the gap. The CDR3 spans 15 residues. The germline gives CDR1 MNHEY, CDR2 SVGAGI. Sequencing was performed with immunoSEQ multiplex PCR; in TCRdb, only in-frame clones are kept and a portion is missing. This sample carries 270,000 or so clones, about 80% of them seen once, and the ten largest clones take roughly a tenth. This sequence was found in a woman between 50 and 59 years old who had recovered from COVID-19. What was sequenced was peripheral blood. The chain has TRBV6-5 and TRBJ2-5; a weak D match, TRBD2 (7 bases). CDR3 loop: CASSPGGTRKETQYF. The CDR3 region has the DNA TGTGCCAGCTCCCCCGGGGGGACACGGAAAGAGACCCAGTACTTC.